The T cell receptor (beta chain) under discussion was sequenced for a study of graft-versus-host responses after intestinal transplantation. For the study at large: Among the recipients, all got anti-thymocyte globulin induction and then tacrolimus and steroids for approximately 3 years.

In this sample, this clone turned up once. Irradiated stimulators labeled with violet dye, roughly 200,000 in number, were plated with roughly 200,000 CFSE-labeled responders. Method: immunoSEQ multiplex PCR; TCRdb's copy keeps in-frame clones and lacks some. The repertoire holds about 4,600 clones, with more than 25% as singletons. From germline, CDR1 is MNHNY and CDR2 SVGAGI (reference sequence). The CDR3 has 12 amino acids. Trimming stripped 6 bases from V and 5 bases from J, with 10 bases between. Study results and caveats: Graft-donor T cell macrochimerism coincided with high graft-versus-host to host-versus-graft clonal ratios in allografts.

This specimen was alloreactive CD4+ T cells from a mixed lymphocyte reaction culture, taken before intestinal transplant. Regarding subset: CFSE-low proliferating T cells sorted from roughly 6-day pre-transplant mixed lymphocyte reaction (GvH or HvG direction). The rearrangement links TRBV6-6 to TRBJ1-1; unclear D gene. The TCR originated in a human patient who received an intestinal transplant. The CDR3 DNA follows: TGTGCCAGCAGACCCGGAGGAACTGAAGCTTTCTTT. Translation gives CASRPGGTEAFF.